These 30 T cell receptor beta chains came from one sample sequenced in a study of cytomegalovirus exposure and HLA in healthy donors. Amplification used 60 Vbeta primers and 13 Jbeta primers. Using immunoSEQ multiplex PCR, the repertoire was profiled, and TCRdb retains in-frame clones only, with some absent. The sample includes over 150,000 clones, 75% to 90% of them seen just once. The sample taken for sequencing was PBMCs. The receptors originated from a woman aged 18-35 years in good health and CMV-seronegative.

The CDR3 DNA reads as TGTGCCAGCAGTGATAAGACAGGGGGCTCTGAAAAACTGTTTTTT. This encodes CASSDKTGGSEKLFF. V is TRBV6-1 and J is TRBJ1-4; 10 nucleotides match TRBD1. This CDR3 comprises 15 residues. The germline CDR1 and CDR2 sequences are MNHNS and SASEGT. The V segment lost 3 bases and the J segment 7 bases; nucleotides outside the gene matches: 5.

The V and J genes are TRBV29-1 and TRBJ2-2, with TRBD1 identical over 7 bases. CDR3 length: 11 residues. Germline CDR1 reads SQVTM; CDR2 reads ANQGSEA. The V segment lost 7 bases and the J segment 6 bases; nucleotides outside the gene matches: 2. The CDR3 nucleotides read TGCAGCGGCGGACAGGCCGGGGAGCTGTTTTTT. Translating it yields CSGGQAGELFF.

The chain uses TRBV2 and TRBJ2-5, with TRBD1 matching 8 bases. With 4 bases clipped from V and 2 bases from J, the junction kept 3 bases outside the gene matches. The CDR3 length is 14 residues. Germline V CDR1 and CDR2: SNHLY, FYNNEI. CDR3 nucleotides: TGTGCCAGCAGTGCCGGGACAGGACAAGAGACCCAGTACTTC. This gives the protein CASSAGTGQETQYF.

This clone was recorded a few times. This chain uses TRBV12-5 with TRBJ1-1; TRBD1 might be the D (5 bases). The CDR3 has 13 amino acids. V dropped 5 bases and J dropped 5 bases, with 12 bases sitting between them. Germline CDR1 and CDR2: LGHNT and FRNRAP. CDR3 coding DNA: TGTGCTAGTGGTCCTCAGGGTGGGACTGAAGCTTTCTTT. Its protein is CASGPQGGTEAFF. The full variable domain, its missing parts supplied by reference TRBV12-5 and TRBJ1-1, is DARVTQTPRHKVTEMGQEVTMRCQPILGHNTVFWYRQTMMQGLELLAYFRNRAPLDDSGMPKDRFSAEMPDATLATLKIQPSEPRDSAVYFCASGPQGGTEAFFGQGTRLTVV.

The chain employs TRBV6-5 and TRBJ2-1, with D perhaps TRBD1 (5 bases). The V gene lost 0 bases and the J gene lost 4 bases, with 10 bases spanning the gap. The germline gives CDR1 MNHEY, CDR2 SVGAGI. This CDR3 has 15 residues. The CDR3 loop reads CASSYSPQGYNEQFF. The CDR3 DNA is TGTGCCAGCAGTTACTCGCCTCAGGGTTACAATGAGCAGTTCTTC.

The rearrangement uses TRBV29-1 and TRBJ2-5; D uncertain. Germline V gives CDR1 SQVTM, CDR2 ANQGSEA. Between the trimmed V and J ends, which lost 0 bases and 5 bases, there was a span of 13 bases. The length of the CDR3 is 14 residues. CDR3 nucleotide sequence: TGCAGCGTTGAAGATGCTGGCAGGTCGGAGACCCAGTACTTC. It translates to CSVEDAGRSETQYF.

This sequence joins TRBV7-6 and TRBJ2-1; D is unclear. The CDR3 runs to 15 residues. CDR1 and CDR2 from the germline V gene are SGHVS and FNYEAQ. Trimming took off 1 base at V and 2 bases at J, with 9 bases between the two ends. CDR3 sequence reads: CASSLGVTTYNEQFF. The DNA of the CDR3 is TGTGCCAGCAGCTTAGGGGTGACAACCTACAATGAGCAGTTCTTC.

The chain carries TRBV30 and TRBJ2-1, with 8 bases matching TRBD2. The CDR3 spans 15 residues. Germline CDR1 is GTSNPN and CDR2 is SVGIG (reference sequence). The J segment lost 6 bases and the V segment lost 0 bases, leaving 7 bases of the junction unmatched. Here the CDR3 reads CAWSVLGLGTNEQFF. CDR3 nucleotides: TGTGCCTGGAGTGTATTGGGACTAGGTACCAATGAGCAGTTCTTC.

This clone showed up just a few times. The chain recombines TRBV28 with TRBJ1-5; D is undetermined. Germline values: CDR1 MDHEN, CDR2 SYDVKM. The CDR3 runs 15 residues. The V end lost 4 bases, the J end lost 2 bases, and 12 bases lay between the germline ends. The DNA for the CDR3 is TGTGCCAGCAGTTGGTCGGGAAGCCGCAATCAGCCCCAGCATTTT. It is translated as CASSWSGSRNQPQHF.

CDR3 loop: CASSRWDSTDTQYF. In DNA form, the CDR3 reads TGCGCCAGCAGCAGATGGGACTCCACAGATACGCAGTATTTT. This sequence joins TRBV5-1 and TRBJ2-3, with D maybe TRBD2 (6 bases). This CDR3 contains 14 residues. V was trimmed by 4 bases and J by 2 bases, leaving 11 bases between them. Germline V gene lookup returns CDR1 SGHRS and CDR2 YFSETQ. Full variable domain (rest looked up from reference TRBV5-1 and TRBJ2-3): KAGVTQTPRYLIKTRGQQVTLSCSPISGHRSVSWYQQTPGQGLQFLFEYFSETQRNKGNFPGRFSGRQFSNSRSEMNVSTLELGDSALYLCASSRWDSTDTQYFGPGTRLTVL.

V usage is TRBV5-4 and J usage is TRBJ1-2; tentative D call: TRBD1 (5 bases). Germline CDR1 reads SGHNT; CDR2 reads YYREEE (reference sequence). The CDR3 loop spans 16 amino acids. Between the trimmed V and J ends, which lost 0 bases and 4 bases, there was a span of 16 bases. The CDR3 DNA follows: TGTGCCAGCAGCTTGGGGACGGATCGGACAACCTATGGCTACACCTTC. Amino acid sequence: CASSLGTDRTTYGYTF.

This clone is medium-sized within its sample. The V and J genes are TRBV5-4 and TRBJ1-1; D gene ambiguous. The CDR3 spans 14 residues. The germline V gene encodes CDR1 SGHNT and CDR2 YYREEE (reference sequence). V was clipped by 3 bases and J by 1 base, with 10 bases between them. The CDR3 sequence is CASSSSPGNTEAFF. In DNA, the CDR3 is TGTGCCAGCAGCTCCTCTCCAGGGAACACTGAAGCTTTCTTT.

The rearrangement links TRBV2 to TRBJ1-1, with D unclear. Germline lookup yields CDR1 SNHLY and CDR2 FYNNEI. V was clipped by 0 bases and J by 11 bases, with 10 bases between them. This CDR3 has 12 residues. CDR3: CASSEAMVRAFF. The DNA for the CDR3 is TGTGCCAGCAGTGAAGCAATGGTCCGGGCTTTCTTT.

J is TRBJ2-7 and V is TRBV19; perhaps TRBD2 as D (8 bases). Germline V gene lookup returns CDR1 LNHDA and CDR2 SQIVND (reference sequence). This CDR3 has 15 residues. V lost 4 bases and J lost 3, with 16 bases in between. Here the CDR3 reads CASSKGARGGYEQYF. The CDR3, as DNA: TGTGCCAGTAGTAAGGGGGCACGGGGGGGCTACGAGCAGTACTTC.

This chain links TRBV2 with TRBJ2-5; the match to TRBD1 covers 7 bases. Germline trimming cut 6 bases from V and 11 bases from J; bases unmatched to any gene: 15. Germline assignment: CDR1 SNHLY and CDR2 FYNNEI. The length of the CDR3 is 14 residues. The CDR3 loop reads CASRPGQSRWQQYF. For the CDR3, the DNA is TGTGCCAGCAGGCCGGGACAGAGCCGTTGGCAGCAGTACTTC.

This clone is categorized as medium-sized (0.01 to 0.1%). The J gene is TRBJ1-2, the V gene TRBV19; D is undetermined. From germline, CDR1 is LNHDA and CDR2 SQIVND (reference sequence). The CDR3 has 15 residues. V lost 2 bases, J lost 7 bases, and 17 bases lay in between. CDR3 coding DNA: TGTGCCAGTAGTATACTTTCAGCGGGGTTACTTGGCTACACCTTC. Protein product: CASSILSAGLLGYTF.

The chain uses TRBV13 and TRBJ1-1, with TRBD1 matching 7 bases. Germline loops: CDR1 PRHDT, CDR2 FYEKMQ (reference sequence). This CDR3 has 17 amino acids. The V segment lost 5 bases and the J segment 3 bases; nucleotides outside the gene matches: 15. The CDR3 spells CASSARQGGLLDTEAFF. DNA for the CDR3: TGTGCCAGCAGCGCCAGACAGGGCGGGCTGCTGGACACTGAAGCTTTCTTT.

CDR3 sequence (DNA): TGTGCCAGCAGCTTGTACCAGGGTCCGGGTGAAAAACTGTTTTTT. As protein: CASSLYQGPGEKLFF. The chain joins TRBV5-8 to TRBJ1-4, with a tentative D call TRBD1 (5 bases). This CDR3 spans 15 amino acids. V lost 1 base to trimming and J lost 7 bases, with 14 bases between them. Germline CDR1 and CDR2: SGHTS and YDEGEE.

V gene TRBV6-5 combines with J gene TRBJ1-2; D possibly corresponds to TRBD1 (5 bases). This CDR3 has 13 amino acids. The V end was cut by 2 bases, the J end by 4 bases, with 8 bases between. CDR1 MNHEY and CDR2 SVGAGI come from the germline V gene. The CDR3 spells CASSYGGGYGYTF. The CDR3 DNA follows: TGTGCCAGCAGTTACGGCGGGGGCTATGGCTACACCTTC.

The chain has TRBV5-1 and TRBJ2-5; maybe TRBD2 (6 bases). CDR1 SGHRS and CDR2 YFSETQ come from the germline V gene. This CDR3 is 14 amino acids long. Trimming cost V 4 bases and J 5 bases, with 15 bases left between them. CDR3 protein: CASSALPGEETQYF. The CDR3 DNA sequence: TGCGCCAGCAGCGCGTTACCGGGAGAGGAGACCCAGTACTTC. The whole variable domain, remainder taken from reference TRBV5-1 and TRBJ2-5, is KAGVTQTPRYLIKTRGQQVTLSCSPISGHRSVSWYQQTPGQGLQFLFEYFSETQRNKGNFPGRFSGRQFSNSRSEMNVSTLELGDSALYLCASSALPGEETQYFGPGTRLLVL.

This chain links TRBV10-1 with TRBJ1-1; D may be TRBD1 (5 bases). The CDR3 contains 13 residues. Trimming removed 5 bases at V and 5 bases at J, with 12 bases between. The germline gives CDR1 WNHNN, CDR2 SYGVQD (reference sequence). CDR3 loop: CASSSPGLTEAFF. DNA for the CDR3: TGCGCCAGCAGTTCCCCGGGACTTACTGAAGCTTTCTTT.

The rearrangement joins TRBV27 to TRBJ1-5, with D possibly TRBD1 on 6 matching bases. The germline CDR1 and CDR2 sequences are MNHEY and SMNVEV (reference sequence). This CDR3 contains 15 residues. V was pared by 5 bases and J by 0 bases, with 11 bases between. CDR3 protein: CASSARTVSNQPQHF. In DNA form, the CDR3 reads TGTGCCAGCAGTGCCCGGACAGTTAGCAATCAGCCCCAGCATTTT.

The chain carries TRBV6-1 and TRBJ2-3, with TRBD2 matching 13 bases. The germline CDR1 and CDR2 sequences are MNHNS and SASEGT. The length of the CDR3 is 16 residues. V shed 3 bases and J 0 bases; nucleotides not matched to a gene: 0. CDR3 in amino acids: CASSEGLAGSTDTQYF. Written as DNA, the CDR3 is TGTGCCAGCAGTGAGGGACTAGCGGGGAGCACAGATACGCAGTATTTT.

The rearrangement links TRBV18 to TRBJ2-1, with 7 nucleotides matching TRBD2. The CDR3 loop spans 16 amino acids. From germline, CDR1 is KGHSH and CDR2 LQKENI. V lost 2 bases to trimming and J lost 1 base; unmatched junction nucleotides: 5. CDR3 bases: TGTGCCAGCTCACCATCTGGGGAGGGGTCCTACAATGAGCAGTTCTTC. Encoded protein: CASSPSGEGSYNEQFF.

This clone was detected only a few times. The rearrangement uses TRBV25-1 and TRBJ2-7, with D perhaps TRBD2 (5 bases). Germline assignment: CDR1 MGHDK and CDR2 SYGVNS. The V end lost 4 bases, the J end lost 3 bases, and 13 bases lay between the germline ends. The CDR3 runs to 14 residues. DNA of the CDR3: TGTGCCAGCAGTGCCTACGGCGGAGGCTACGAGCAGTACTTC. It specifies CASSAYGGGYEQYF.

This sequence joins TRBV19 and TRBJ1-1; D might be TRBD1 (5 bases). This CDR3 region has 13 residues. V gave up 3 bases and J gave up 11 bases, with 16 bases separating them. Per germline, CDR1 LNHDA and CDR2 SQIVND (reference sequence). In DNA, the CDR3 is TGTGCCAGTAGTATTGATCCGGACACCTCGGCTTTCTTT. As protein: CASSIDPDTSAFF.

This sequence joins TRBV28 and TRBJ2-5; D might be TRBD2 (6 bases). Germline V gene lookup returns CDR1 MDHEN and CDR2 SYDVKM. The length of the CDR3 is 16 residues. Trimming cost V 5 bases and J 4 bases, with 20 bases left between them. DNA for the CDR3: TGTGCCAGCAGTAAAATCGGACTAATAAGGGCAGAGACCCAGTACTTC. Its translation is CASSKIGLIRAETQYF.

The chain carries TRBV7-8 and TRBJ1-1, with D unresolved. This CDR3 is 13 amino acids long. Germline CDR1 reads SGHVS; CDR2 reads FQNEAQ. V gave up 1 base and J gave up 3 bases, with 6 bases separating them. The CDR3: CASSLVYDTEAFF. The CDR3 DNA reads as TGTGCCAGCAGCTTAGTATATGACACTGAAGCTTTCTTT.

The genes are TRBV4-1 and TRBJ2-7, with D perhaps TRBD2 (6 bases). The V end was cut by 1 base, the J end by 0 bases, with 19 bases between. The CDR3 has 18 amino acids. Germline CDR1 MGHRA, CDR2 YSYEKL. The CDR3 DNA sequence: TGCGCCAGCAGCCAAGGAGGGACGCGGGGCTCCTACTCCTACGAGCAGTACTTC. The encoded protein is CASSQGGTRGSYSYEQYF.

The chain couples TRBV29-1 to TRBJ2-1; D possibly corresponds to TRBD2 (6 bases). The CDR3 is made up of 14 amino acids. V lost 3 bases and J lost 3, with 12 bases in between. Germline V gene sequence: CDR1 SQVTM, CDR2 ANQGSEA. The CDR3 sequence is CSVDWRGYYNEQFF. The CDR3 region has the DNA TGCAGCGTTGACTGGCGGGGTTACTACAATGAGCAGTTCTTC.